Shown below are 6 T cell receptor beta chains from a single sample sequenced in a study of cytomegalovirus exposure and HLA in healthy donors. PCR employed 60 Vbeta and 13 Jbeta primers. Clones were read by immunoSEQ multiplex PCR, and TCRdb kept only the in-frame ones, dropping some. The sample has about 130,000 clones; more than 75% are singletons. The sample taken for sequencing was PBMCs. These receptors came from a young woman in good health and CMV-seronegative.

The count of this clone is one. The chain recombines TRBV28 with TRBJ1-5; TRBD1 matches at 10 bases. The CDR3 length is 14 residues. Germline V gene lookup returns CDR1 MDHEN and CDR2 SYDVKM. The V segment lost 6 bases and the J segment 4 bases; nucleotides outside the gene matches: 3. The CDR3 spells CASSWGQGNQPQHF. The CDR3 DNA reads TGTGCCAGCAGCTGGGGACAGGGGAATCAGCCCCAGCATTTT.

The CDR3 is CATTWGASNYGYTF. The CDR3 bases are TGTGCCACTACATGGGGCGCCTCTAACTATGGCTACACCTTC. The chain couples TRBV10-3 to TRBJ1-2, with a possible D match to TRBD1 (5 bases). CDR1 ENHRY and CDR2 SYGVKD come from the germline V gene. CDR3 length: 14 amino acids. Trimming left V 10 bases short and J 0 bases short, with 15 bases between.

This clone has more than one count but fewer than ten. The chain recombines TRBV7-2 with TRBJ2-1, with 10 bases fitting TRBD2. Trimming took 3 bases from V and 8 from J; bases not matched to a gene: 10. The CDR3 runs to 16 residues. Germline CDR1 SGHTA, CDR2 FQGNSA. The chain's CDR3 is CASSFGYQRGGYEQFF. CDR3 bases: TGTGCCAGCAGCTTCGGGTACCAGCGGGGGGGCTATGAGCAGTTCTTC.

This clone is a singleton in its sample. CDR3 sequence: CASSGDIRGKQFF. The CDR3 DNA reads as TGTGCCAGCAGTGGCGATATCAGGGGGAAGCAGTTCTTC. V usage is TRBV6-4 and J usage is TRBJ2-1, with 7 bases that match TRBD1. This CDR3 has 13 amino acids. With V trimmed by 4 bases and J by 11 bases, 8 bases remained unmatched. Germline assignment: CDR1 MRHNA and CDR2 SNTAGT.

CDR3 residues: CASSSRTGMNTEAFF. In DNA, the CDR3 is TGTGCCAGCAGCTCCCGGACGGGAATGAACACTGAAGCTTTCTTT. The chain links TRBV5-6 to TRBJ1-1; D gene uncertain. Germline CDR1 reads SGHDT; CDR2 reads YYEEEE. The V and J ends lost 3 bases and 0 bases respectively, with 12 bases between them. The CDR3 is 15 amino acids. Full variable domain (missing parts from reference TRBV5-6 and TRBJ1-1): DAGVTQSPTHLIKTRGQQVTLRCSPKSGHDTVSWYQQALGQGPQFIFQYYEEEERQRGNFPDRFSGHQFPNYSSELNVNALLLGDSALYLCASSSRTGMNTEAFFGQGTRLTVV.

The chain carries TRBV5-8 and TRBJ2-7; the match to TRBD1 covers 7 bases. The germline V gene encodes CDR1 SGHTS and CDR2 YDEGEE. V gave up 4 bases and J gave up 0 bases; unmatched junction bases: 4. This CDR3 is 14 amino acids long. The CDR3 coding sequence is TGTGCCAGCAGCCCCCGACAGGGCTCCTACGAGCAGTACTTC. Translating gives CASSPRQGSYEQYF.